This T cell receptor beta chain originates from a study of T-cell memory formation after mild COVID-19. Study-level points and caveats: Some responding clones appeared in pre-infection memory, suggesting cross-reactive memory joined. The main location of contracting CD4+ clones was CM and EM, and that of contracting CD8+ clones was EMRA. Confirmation was lacking for SARS-CoV-2 specificity of second-wave clones that peaked on day 37.

Germline assignment: CDR1 MNHEY and CDR2 SVGEGT. The length of the CDR3 is 14 residues. Between the trimmed V and J ends, which lost 5 bases and 1 base, there was a span of 9 bases. The authors produced TCR alpha and TCR beta cDNA libraries with sample barcodes and UMIs by 5'RACE using constant-segment primers. TCRdb re-derived calls from the 5' RACE reads in MiXCR, one entry per CDR3 protein. The table includes just under 150,000 distinct CDR3 sequences, 6% to 7% detected once. The table lists this clonotype with many counts. Its antigen is undetermined. Sequenced sample: PBMCs or a T cell subset sorted from them (not recorded which). The chain has TRBV6-2 or TRBV6-3 and TRBJ1-5; D uncertain. This TCR came from an adult woman who had mild COVID-19 (a few samples of this study predate the infection). Cell type and time point are not known. CDR3 in amino acids: CASSKARSNQPQHF. The CDR3 nucleotides read TGTGCCAGCAGTAAGGCGAGAAGCAATCAGCCCCAGCATTTT.